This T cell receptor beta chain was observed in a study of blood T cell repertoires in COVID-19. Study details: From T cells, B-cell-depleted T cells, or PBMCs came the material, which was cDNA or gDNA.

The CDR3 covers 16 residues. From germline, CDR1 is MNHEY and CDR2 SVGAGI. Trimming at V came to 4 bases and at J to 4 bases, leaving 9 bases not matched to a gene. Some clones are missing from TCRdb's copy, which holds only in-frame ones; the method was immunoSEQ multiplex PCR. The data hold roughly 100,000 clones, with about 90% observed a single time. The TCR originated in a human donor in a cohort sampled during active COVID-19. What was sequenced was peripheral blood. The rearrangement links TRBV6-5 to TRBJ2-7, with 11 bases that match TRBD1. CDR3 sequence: CASSFFRDRGEYEQYF. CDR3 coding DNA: TGTGCCAGCAGTTTCTTTCGGGACAGGGGGGAGTACGAGCAGTACTTC.